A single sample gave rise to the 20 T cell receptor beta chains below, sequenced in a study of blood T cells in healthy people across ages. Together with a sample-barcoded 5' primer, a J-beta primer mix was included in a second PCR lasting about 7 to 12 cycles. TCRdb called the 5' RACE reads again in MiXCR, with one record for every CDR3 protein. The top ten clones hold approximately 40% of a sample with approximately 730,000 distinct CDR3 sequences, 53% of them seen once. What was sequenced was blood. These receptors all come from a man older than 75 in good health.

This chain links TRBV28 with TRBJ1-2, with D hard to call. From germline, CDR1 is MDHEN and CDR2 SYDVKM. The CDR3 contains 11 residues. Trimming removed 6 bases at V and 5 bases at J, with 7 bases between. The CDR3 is CASREKYGYTF. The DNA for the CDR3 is TGTGCCAGCAGGGAGAAGTATGGCTACACCTTC.

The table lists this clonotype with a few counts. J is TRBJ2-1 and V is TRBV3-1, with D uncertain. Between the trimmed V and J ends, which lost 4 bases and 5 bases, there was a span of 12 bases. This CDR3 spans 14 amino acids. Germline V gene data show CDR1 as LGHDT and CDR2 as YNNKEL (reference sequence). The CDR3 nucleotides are TGTGCCAGCAGCCTAGGAACTCCCGACAATGAGCAGTTCTTC. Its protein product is CASSLGTPDNEQFF.

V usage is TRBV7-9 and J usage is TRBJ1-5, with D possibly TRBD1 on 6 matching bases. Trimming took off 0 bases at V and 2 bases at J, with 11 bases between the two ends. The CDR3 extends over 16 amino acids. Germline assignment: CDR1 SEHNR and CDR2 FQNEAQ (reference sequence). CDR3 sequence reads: CASSLAVGAGNQPQHF. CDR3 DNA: TGTGCCAGCAGCTTAGCAGTGGGGGCGGGCAATCAGCCCCAGCATTTT.

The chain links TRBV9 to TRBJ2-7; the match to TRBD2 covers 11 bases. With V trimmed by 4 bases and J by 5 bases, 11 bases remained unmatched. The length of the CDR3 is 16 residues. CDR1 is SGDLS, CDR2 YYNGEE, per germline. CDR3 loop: CASSPSSLAGGNEQYF. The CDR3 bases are TGTGCCAGCAGCCCCAGTTCTCTAGCGGGAGGCAACGAGCAGTACTTC.

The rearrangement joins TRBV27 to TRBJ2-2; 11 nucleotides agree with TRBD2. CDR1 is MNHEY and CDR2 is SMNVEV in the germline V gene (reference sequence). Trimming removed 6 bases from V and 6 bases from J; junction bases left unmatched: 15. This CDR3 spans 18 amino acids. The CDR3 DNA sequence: TGTGCCAGCAGCCCCCGTCCGGTAGCGGGAGGGATAGCCGGGGAGCTGTTTTTT. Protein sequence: CASSPRPVAGGIAGELFF.

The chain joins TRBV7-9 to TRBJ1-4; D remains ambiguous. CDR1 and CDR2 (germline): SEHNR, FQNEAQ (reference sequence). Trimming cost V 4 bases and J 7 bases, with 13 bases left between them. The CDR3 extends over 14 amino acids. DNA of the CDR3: TGTGCCAGCAGCTCCCTCCGTAAGCTTGAAAAACTGTTTTTT. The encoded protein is CASSSLRKLEKLFF.

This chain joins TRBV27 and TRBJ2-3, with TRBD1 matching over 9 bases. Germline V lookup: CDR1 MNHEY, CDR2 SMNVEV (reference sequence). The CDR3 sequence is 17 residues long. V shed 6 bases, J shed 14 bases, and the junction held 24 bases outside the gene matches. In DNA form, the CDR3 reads TGTGCCAGCAGGCTGTCCGGGACAGGGCAAATTAGGGGATACGCGTATTTT. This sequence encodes CASRLSGTGQIRGYAYF.

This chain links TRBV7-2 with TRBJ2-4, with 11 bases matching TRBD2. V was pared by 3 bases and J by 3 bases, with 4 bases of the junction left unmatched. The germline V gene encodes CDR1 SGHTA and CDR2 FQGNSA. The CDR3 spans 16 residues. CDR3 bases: TGTGCCAGCAGCTTCAGACTAGCGGGGAACAAAAACATTCAGTACTTC. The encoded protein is CASSFRLAGNKNIQYF.

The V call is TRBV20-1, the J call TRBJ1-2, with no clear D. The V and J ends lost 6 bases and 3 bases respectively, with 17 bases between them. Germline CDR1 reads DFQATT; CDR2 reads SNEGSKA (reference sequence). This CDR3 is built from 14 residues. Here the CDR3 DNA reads TGCAGTGCGGCTCCGGGATCCGGGGACTATGGCTACACCTTC. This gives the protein CSAAPGSGDYGYTF.

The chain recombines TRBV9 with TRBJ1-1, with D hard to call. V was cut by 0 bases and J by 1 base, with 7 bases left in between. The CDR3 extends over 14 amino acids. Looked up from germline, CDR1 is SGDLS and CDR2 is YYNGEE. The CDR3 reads CASSVDVGNTEAFF. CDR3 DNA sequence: TGTGCCAGCAGCGTAGATGTGGGGAACACTGAAGCTTTCTTT.

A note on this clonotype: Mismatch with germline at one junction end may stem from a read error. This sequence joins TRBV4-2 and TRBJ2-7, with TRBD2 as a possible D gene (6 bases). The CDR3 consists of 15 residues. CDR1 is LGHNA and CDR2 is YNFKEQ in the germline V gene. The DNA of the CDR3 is TGTGCCAGCAGCCAAACTAGCTGGAGCTCCTACGAGCAGTATTTC. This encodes CASSQTSWSSYEQYF.

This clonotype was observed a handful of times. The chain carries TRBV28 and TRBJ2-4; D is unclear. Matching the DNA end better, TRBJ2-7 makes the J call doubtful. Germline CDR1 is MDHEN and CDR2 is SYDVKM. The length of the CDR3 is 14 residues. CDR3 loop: CASTRPLLSYEQYF. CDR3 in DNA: TGTGCCAGCACCCGACCCCTCCTCTCCTACGAGCAGTACTTC.

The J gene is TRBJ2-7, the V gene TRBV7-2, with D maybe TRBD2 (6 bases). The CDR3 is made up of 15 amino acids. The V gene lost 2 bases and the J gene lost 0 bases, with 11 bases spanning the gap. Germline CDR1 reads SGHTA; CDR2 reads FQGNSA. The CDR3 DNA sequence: TGTGCCAGCAGCTTAATAGGAGGGGACTCCTACGAGCAGTACTTC. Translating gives CASSLIGGDSYEQYF.

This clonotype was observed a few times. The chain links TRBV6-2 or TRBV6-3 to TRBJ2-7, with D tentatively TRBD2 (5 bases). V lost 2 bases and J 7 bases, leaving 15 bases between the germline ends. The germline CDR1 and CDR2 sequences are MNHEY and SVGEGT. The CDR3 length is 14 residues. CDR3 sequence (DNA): TGTGCCAGCAGTTACCCGGACTCATCGGGGGAGCAGTACTTC. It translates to CASSYPDSSGEQYF.

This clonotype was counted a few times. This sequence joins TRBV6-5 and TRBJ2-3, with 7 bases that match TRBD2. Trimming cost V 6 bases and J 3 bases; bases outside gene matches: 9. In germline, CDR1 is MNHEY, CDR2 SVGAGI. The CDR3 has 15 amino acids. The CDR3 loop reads CASSQLGGITDTQYF. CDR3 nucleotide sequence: TGTGCCAGCAGCCAACTGGGGGGGATTACAGATACGCAGTATTTT.

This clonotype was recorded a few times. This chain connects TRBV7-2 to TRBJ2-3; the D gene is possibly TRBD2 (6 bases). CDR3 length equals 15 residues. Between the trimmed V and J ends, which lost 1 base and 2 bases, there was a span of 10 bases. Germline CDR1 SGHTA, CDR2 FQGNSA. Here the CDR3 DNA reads TGTGCCAGCAGCTTAGGGGGCGGGACCACAGATACGCAGTATTTT. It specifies CASSLGGGTTDTQYF.

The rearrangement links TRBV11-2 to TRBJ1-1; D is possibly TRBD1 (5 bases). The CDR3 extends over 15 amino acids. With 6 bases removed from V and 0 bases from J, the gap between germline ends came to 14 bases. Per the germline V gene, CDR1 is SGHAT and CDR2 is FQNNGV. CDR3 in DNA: TGTGCCAGCAGTAGGATTCGACAGATGAACACTGAAGCTTTCTTT. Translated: CASSRIRQMNTEAFF.

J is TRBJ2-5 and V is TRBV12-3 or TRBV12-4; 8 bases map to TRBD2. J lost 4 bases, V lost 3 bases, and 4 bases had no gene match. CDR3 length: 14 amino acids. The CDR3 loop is CASSFALAGETQYF. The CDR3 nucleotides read TGTGCCAGCAGTTTCGCTCTAGCGGGAGAGACCCAGTACTTC.

The CDR3 region is CASSVGGEVRQETQYF. Written as DNA, the CDR3 is TGTGCCAGCAGCGTGGGGGGGGAGGTTCGCCAAGAGACCCAGTACTTC. V gene TRBV9 combines with J gene TRBJ2-5; TRBD2 matches 7 bases. V lost 2 bases, J lost 1 base, and 8 bases stayed unmatched. The CDR3 runs 16 residues. Per germline, CDR1 SGDLS and CDR2 YYNGEE.

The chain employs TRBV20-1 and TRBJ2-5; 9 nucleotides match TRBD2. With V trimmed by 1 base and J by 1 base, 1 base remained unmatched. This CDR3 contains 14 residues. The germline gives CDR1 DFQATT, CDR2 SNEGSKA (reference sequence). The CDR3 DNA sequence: TGCAGTGCTAGAGCGACTAGCGGCCAAGAGACCCAGTACTTC. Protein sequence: CSARATSGQETQYF.